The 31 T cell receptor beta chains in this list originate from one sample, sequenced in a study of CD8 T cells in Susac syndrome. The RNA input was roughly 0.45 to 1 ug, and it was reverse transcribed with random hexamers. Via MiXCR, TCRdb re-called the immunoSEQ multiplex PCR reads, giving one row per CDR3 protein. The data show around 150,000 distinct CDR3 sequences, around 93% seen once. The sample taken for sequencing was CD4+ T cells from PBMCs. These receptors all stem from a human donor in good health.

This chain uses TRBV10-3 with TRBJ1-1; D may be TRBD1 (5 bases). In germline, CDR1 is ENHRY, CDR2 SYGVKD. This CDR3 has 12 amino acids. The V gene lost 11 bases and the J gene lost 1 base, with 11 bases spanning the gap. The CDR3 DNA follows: TGTGCCGCTTCCAGGGCGAACACTGAAGCTTTCTTT. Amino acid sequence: CAASRANTEAFF.

CDR3: CATTSGGTRSETQYF. CDR3 sequence (DNA): TGTGCCACTACTAGCGGGGGAACAAGGTCAGAGACCCAGTACTTC. The genes are TRBV2 and TRBJ2-5; 11 bases line up with TRBD2. The CDR3 length is 15 residues. CDR1 and CDR2 (germline): SNHLY, FYNNEI. V lost 10 bases and J lost 4; bases outside the gene matches: 11.

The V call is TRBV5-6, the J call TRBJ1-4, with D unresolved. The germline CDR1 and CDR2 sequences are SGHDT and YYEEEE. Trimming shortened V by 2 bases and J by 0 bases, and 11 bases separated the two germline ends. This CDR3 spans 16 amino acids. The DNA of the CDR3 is TGTGCCAGCAGCTTTAGCGTCGCTGCAACTAATGAAAAACTGTTTTTT. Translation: CASSFSVAATNEKLFF.

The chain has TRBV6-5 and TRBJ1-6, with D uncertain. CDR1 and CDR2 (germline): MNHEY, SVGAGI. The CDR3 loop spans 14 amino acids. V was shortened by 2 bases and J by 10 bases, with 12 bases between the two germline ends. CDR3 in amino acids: CASSYLQTGSPLHF. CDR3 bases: TGTGCCAGCAGTTACCTACAGACGGGCTCACCCCTCCACTTT.

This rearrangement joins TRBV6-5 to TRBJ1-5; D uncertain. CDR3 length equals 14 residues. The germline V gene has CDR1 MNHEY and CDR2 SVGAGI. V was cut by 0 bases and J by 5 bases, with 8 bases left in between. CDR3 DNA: TGTGCCAGCAGTTACTCATCGTCAGATCAGCCCCAGCATTTT. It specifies CASSYSSSDQPQHF.

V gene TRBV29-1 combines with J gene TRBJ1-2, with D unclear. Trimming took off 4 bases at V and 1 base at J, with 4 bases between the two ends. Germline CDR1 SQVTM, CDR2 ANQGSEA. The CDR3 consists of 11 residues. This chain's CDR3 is CSVGNNYGYTF. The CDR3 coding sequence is TGCAGCGTTGGTAATAACTATGGCTACACCTTC.

The CDR3 DNA follows: TGTGCCAGCAGCGCAAGACAGGGGAACTATGGCTACACCTTC. Residues: CASSARQGNYGYTF. This chain uses TRBV7-9 with TRBJ1-2, with 8 bases aligning to TRBD1. The germline V gene has CDR1 SEHNR and CDR2 FQNEAQ (reference sequence). The ends lost 5 bases at V and 2 bases at J; junction bases unmatched: 4. The CDR3 has 14 amino acids.

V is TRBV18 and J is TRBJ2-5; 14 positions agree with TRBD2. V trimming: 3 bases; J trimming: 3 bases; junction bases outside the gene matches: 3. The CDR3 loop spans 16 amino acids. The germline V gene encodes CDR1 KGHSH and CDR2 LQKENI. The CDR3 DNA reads TGTGCCAGCTCACCGGGACTAGCGGGGGTTAAAGAGACCCAGTACTTC. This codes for CASSPGLAGVKETQYF. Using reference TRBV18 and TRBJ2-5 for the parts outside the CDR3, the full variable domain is NAGVMQNPRHLVRRRGQEARLRCSPMKGHSHVYWYRQLPEEGLKFMVYLQKENIIDESGMPKERFSAEFPKEGPSILRIQQVVRGDSAAYFCASSPGLAGVKETQYFGPGTRLLVL.

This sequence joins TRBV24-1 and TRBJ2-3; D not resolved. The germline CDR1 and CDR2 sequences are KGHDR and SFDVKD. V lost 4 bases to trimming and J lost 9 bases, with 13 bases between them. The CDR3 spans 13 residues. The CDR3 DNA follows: TGTGCCACCAGTGACACCGGCCGCCGGACGCAGTATTTT. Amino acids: CATSDTGRRTQYF.

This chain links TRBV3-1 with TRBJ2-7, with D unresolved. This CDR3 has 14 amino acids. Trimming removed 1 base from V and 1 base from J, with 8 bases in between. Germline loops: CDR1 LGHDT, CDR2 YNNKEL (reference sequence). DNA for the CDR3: TGTGCCAGCAGCCAAGTAAGCTCGTCCTACGAGCAGTACTTC. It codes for CASSQVSSSYEQYF.

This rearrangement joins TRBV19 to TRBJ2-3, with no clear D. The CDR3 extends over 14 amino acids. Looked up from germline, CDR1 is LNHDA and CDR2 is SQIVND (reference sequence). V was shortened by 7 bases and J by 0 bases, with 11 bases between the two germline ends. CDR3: CASKGSWSTDTQYF. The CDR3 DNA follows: TGTGCCAGTAAAGGCTCCTGGAGCACAGATACGCAGTATTTT. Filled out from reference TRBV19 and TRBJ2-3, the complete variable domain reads DGGITQSPKYLFRKEGQNVTLSCEQNLNHDAMYWYRQDPGQGLRLIYYSQIVNDFQKGDIAEGYSVSREKKESFPLTVTSAQKNPTAFYLCASKGSWSTDTQYFGPGTRLTVL.

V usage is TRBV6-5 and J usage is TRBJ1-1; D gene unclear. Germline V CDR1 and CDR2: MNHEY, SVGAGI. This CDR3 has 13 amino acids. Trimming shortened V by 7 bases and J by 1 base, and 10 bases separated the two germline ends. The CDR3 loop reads CASTEGSNTEAFF. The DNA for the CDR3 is TGTGCCAGCACCGAGGGTTCGAACACTGAAGCTTTCTTT.

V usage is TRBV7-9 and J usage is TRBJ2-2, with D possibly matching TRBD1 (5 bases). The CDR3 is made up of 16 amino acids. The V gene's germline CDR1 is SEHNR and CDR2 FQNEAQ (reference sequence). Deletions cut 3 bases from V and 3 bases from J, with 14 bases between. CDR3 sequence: CASSFNPPGYTGELFF. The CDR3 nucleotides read TGTGCCAGCAGCTTTAATCCCCCAGGGTACACCGGGGAGCTGTTTTTT.

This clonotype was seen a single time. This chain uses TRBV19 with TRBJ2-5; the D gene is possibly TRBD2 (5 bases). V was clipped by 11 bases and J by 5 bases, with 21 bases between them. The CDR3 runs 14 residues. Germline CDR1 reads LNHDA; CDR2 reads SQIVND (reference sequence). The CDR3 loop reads CASQRQAGEETQYF. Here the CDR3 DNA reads TGTGCCTCCCAGAGGCAGGCTGGGGAGGAGACCCAGTACTTC.

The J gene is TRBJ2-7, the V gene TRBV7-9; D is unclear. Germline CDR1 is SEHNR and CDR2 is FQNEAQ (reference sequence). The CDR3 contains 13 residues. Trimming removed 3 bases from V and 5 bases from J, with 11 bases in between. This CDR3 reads CASSFRRTNEQYF. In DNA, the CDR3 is TGTGCCAGCAGCTTCCGCAGAACGAACGAGCAGTACTTC.

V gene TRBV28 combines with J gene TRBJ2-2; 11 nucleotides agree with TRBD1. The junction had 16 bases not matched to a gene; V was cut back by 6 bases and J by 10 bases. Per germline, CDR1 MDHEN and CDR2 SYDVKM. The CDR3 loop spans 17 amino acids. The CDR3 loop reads CASSSWTGGAGGMELFF. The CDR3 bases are TGTGCCAGCAGCTCCTGGACAGGGGGCGCGGGGGGGATGGAGCTGTTTTTT.

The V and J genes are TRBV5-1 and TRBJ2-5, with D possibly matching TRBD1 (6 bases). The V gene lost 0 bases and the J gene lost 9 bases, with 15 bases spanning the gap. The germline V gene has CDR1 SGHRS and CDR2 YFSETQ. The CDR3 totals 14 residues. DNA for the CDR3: TGCGCCAGCAGCTTGGTCGAAAACAGGGCGGCCCAGTACTTC. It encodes CASSLVENRAAQYF. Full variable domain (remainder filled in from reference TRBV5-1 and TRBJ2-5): KAGVTQTPRYLIKTRGQQVTLSCSPISGHRSVSWYQQTPGQGLQFLFEYFSETQRNKGNFPGRFSGRQFSNSRSEMNVSTLELGDSALYLCASSLVENRAAQYFGPGTRLLVL.

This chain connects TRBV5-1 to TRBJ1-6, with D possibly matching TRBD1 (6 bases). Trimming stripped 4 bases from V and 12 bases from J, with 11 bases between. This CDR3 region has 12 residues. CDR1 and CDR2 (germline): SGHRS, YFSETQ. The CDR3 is CASSVTGEPLHF. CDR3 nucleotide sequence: TGCGCCAGCAGCGTGACAGGCGAACCCCTCCACTTT.

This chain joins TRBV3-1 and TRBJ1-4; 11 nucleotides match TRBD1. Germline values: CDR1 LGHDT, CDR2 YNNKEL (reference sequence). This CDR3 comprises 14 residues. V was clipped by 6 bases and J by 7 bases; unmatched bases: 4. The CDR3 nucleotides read TGTGCCAGCAGGGACAGGGGGCGCCCTGAAAAACTGTTTTTT. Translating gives CASRDRGRPEKLFF.

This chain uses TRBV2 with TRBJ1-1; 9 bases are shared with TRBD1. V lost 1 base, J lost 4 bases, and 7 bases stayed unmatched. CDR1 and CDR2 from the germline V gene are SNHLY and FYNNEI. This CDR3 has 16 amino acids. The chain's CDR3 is CASSEGTGAFSTEAFF. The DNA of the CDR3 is TGTGCCAGCAGTGAAGGGACAGGGGCTTTTAGCACTGAAGCTTTCTTT. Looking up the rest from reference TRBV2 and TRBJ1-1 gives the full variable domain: EPEVTQTPSHQVTQMGQEVILRCVPISNHLYFYWYRQILGQKVEFLVSFYNNEISEKSEIFDDQFSVERPDGSNFTLKIRSTKLEDSAMYFCASSEGTGAFSTEAFFGQGTRLTVV.

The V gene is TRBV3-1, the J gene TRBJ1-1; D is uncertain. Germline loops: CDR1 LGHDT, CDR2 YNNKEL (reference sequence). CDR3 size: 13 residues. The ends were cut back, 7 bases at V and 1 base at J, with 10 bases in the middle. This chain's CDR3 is CASTFSQNTEAFF. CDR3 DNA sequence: TGTGCCAGCACCTTTAGCCAGAACACTGAAGCTTTCTTT.

CDR3 sequence (DNA): TGTGCCTGCCTGGGGGGCGGAATCTATGGCTACACCTTC. Protein product: CACLGGGIYGYTF. The gene calls are TRBV6-5 and TRBJ1-2, with D possibly TRBD1 on 6 matching bases. The CDR3 contains 13 residues. V gave up 11 bases and J gave up 4 bases, with 17 bases separating them. CDR1 MNHEY and CDR2 SVGAGI come from the germline V gene.

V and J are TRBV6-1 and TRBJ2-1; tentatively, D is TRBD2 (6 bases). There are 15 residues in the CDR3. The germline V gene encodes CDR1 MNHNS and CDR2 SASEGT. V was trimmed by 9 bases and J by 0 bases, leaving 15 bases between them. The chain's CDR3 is CASGTGTASYNEQFF. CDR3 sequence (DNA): TGTGCCAGTGGAACCGGGACTGCCTCCTACAATGAGCAGTTCTTC.

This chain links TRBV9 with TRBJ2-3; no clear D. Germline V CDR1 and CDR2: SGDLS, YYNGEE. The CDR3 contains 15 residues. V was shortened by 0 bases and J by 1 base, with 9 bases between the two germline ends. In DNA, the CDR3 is TGTGCCAGCAGCGTAGACCCCGAGGGCACAGATACGCAGTATTTT. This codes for CASSVDPEGTDTQYF.

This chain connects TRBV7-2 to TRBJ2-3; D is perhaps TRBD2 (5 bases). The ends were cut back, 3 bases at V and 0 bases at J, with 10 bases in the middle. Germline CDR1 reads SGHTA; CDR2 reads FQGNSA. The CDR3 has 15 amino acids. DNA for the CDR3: TGTGCCAGCAGCTTGGGCGGGCTGAGCACAGATACGCAGTATTTT. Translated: CASSLGGLSTDTQYF.

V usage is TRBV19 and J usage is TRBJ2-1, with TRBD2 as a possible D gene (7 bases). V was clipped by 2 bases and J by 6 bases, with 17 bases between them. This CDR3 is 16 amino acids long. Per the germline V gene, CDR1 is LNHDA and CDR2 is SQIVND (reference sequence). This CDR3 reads CASSILAGGRLNEQFF. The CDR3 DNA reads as TGTGCCAGTAGTATACTAGCCGGGGGGCGGCTCAATGAGCAGTTCTTC.

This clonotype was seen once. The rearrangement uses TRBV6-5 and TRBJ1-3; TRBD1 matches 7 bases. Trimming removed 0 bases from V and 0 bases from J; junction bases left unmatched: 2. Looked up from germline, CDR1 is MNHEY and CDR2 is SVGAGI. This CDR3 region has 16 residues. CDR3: CASSYSTGSSGNTIYF. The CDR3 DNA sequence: TGTGCCAGCAGTTACTCGACAGGGAGCTCTGGAAACACCATATATTTT.

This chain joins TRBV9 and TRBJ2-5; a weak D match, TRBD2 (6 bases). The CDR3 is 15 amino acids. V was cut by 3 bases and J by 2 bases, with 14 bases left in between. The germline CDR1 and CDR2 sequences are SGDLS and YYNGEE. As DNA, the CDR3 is TGTGCCAGCAGCGCAGCTCCCCGGGGGCAAGAGACCCAGTACTTC. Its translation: CASSAAPRGQETQYF.

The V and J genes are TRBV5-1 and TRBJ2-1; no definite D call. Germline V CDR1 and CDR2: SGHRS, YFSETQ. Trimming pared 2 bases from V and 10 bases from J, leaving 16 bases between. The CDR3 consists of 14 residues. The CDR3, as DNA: TGCGCCAGCAGCTTACGGGCCCAATCGGAAGAGCAGTTCTTC. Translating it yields CASSLRAQSEEQFF.

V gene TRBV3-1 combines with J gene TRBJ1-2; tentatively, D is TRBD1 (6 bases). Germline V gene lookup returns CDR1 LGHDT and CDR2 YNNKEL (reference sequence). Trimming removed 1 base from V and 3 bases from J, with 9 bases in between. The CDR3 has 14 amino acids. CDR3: CASSQVSGDYGYTF. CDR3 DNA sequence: TGTGCCAGCAGCCAAGTCTCAGGGGACTATGGCTACACCTTC.

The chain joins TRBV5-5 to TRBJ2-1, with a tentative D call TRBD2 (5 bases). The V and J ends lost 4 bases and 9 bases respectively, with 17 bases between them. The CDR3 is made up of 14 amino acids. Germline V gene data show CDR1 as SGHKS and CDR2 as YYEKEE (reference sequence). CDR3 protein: CASSPGSGNGEQFF. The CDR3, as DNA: TGTGCCAGCAGCCCCGGGTCGGGGAACGGTGAGCAGTTCTTC.